What follows are 27 T cell receptor beta chains derived from one specimen sequenced in a study of post-analysis software for immune sequencing data. Broader study findings: With TRBV5-6, TRBV5-1 and TRBV20-1 included, 5 or 6 TRBV segments were more frequent in patients than in controls.

These TCRs are of unknown antigen specificity. Every TCR beta cDNA library bore unique molecular identifiers. TCRdb re-called the PCR reads through MiXCR, storing one row per CDR3 protein. The sample has some 260,000 distinct CDR3 sequences, approximately 34% seen once; the top ten hold around 5%. The specimen sequenced was blood. The receptor set was obtained from a girl under 18 with multiple sclerosis.

The chain has TRBV12-3 or TRBV12-4 and TRBJ1-1; TRBD1 aligns across 10 bases. The CDR3 is 16 amino acids. The junction had 11 bases not matched to a gene; V was cut back by 5 bases and J by 5 bases. The CDR3 loop reads CASSPAAGQGLTEAFF. The CDR3 nucleotides are TGTGCCAGCAGTCCAGCCGCGGGACAGGGGTTAACTGAAGCTTTCTTT.

This clonotype was observed many times. V usage is TRBV9 and J usage is TRBJ2-7; 8 bases map to TRBD2. Germline CDR1 is SGDLS and CDR2 is YYNGEE. The J segment lost 7 bases and the V segment lost 4 bases, leaving 4 bases of the junction unmatched. There are 12 residues in the CDR3. In DNA, the CDR3 is TGTGCCAGCAGCCGACTAGCGTGGGAGCAGTACTTC. It yields the protein CASSRLAWEQYF.

The chain carries TRBV9 and TRBJ1-2; D perhaps matches TRBD1 (6 bases). Germline CDR1 reads SGDLS; CDR2 reads YYNGEE. The CDR3 covers 16 residues. Trimming cost V 2 bases and J 2 bases, with 16 bases left between them. The DNA for the CDR3 is TGTGCCAGCAGCGTCTCCCGGGCAGGGGCAAACTATGGCTACACCTTC. Encoded protein: CASSVSRAGANYGYTF.

V usage is TRBV15 and J usage is TRBJ2-5; the match to TRBD1 covers 9 bases. The germline gives CDR1 LNHNV, CDR2 YYDKDF (reference sequence). The trim removed 4 bases at V and 3 bases at J, leaving 3 bases unmatched. This CDR3 is 14 amino acids long. The CDR3 region is CATSIRTGEETQYF. CDR3 bases: TGTGCCACCAGCATAAGGACAGGGGAAGAGACCCAGTACTTC.

This clonotype appeared a few times. A clone one base away is much larger, so this may be a read error. V gene TRBV4-1 combines with J gene TRBJ2-5; perhaps TRBD2 as D (5 bases). CDR3 length: 14 amino acids. Germline CDR1 reads MGHRA; CDR2 reads YSYEKL. This CDR3 reads CANSQDPRTVRQYF. The CDR3, as DNA: TGCGCCAACAGCCAAGATCCCCGGACTGTACGGCAGTACTTC.

This chain joins TRBV27 and TRBJ2-2; 8 nucleotides align to TRBD2. The CDR3 runs to 14 residues. Germline CDR1 reads MNHEY; CDR2 reads SMNVEV (reference sequence). Trimming took 6 bases from V and 2 from J; bases not matched to a gene: 2. In DNA form, the CDR3 reads TGTGCCAGCAGGGGACTAGTCAACACCGGGGAGCTGTTTTTT. Translation gives CASRGLVNTGELFF.

A word on this clonotype: A clone one base away is much larger, so this may be a read error. The V gene is TRBV7-2, the J gene TRBJ2-7, with 8 bases identical to TRBD2. The V and J ends lost 4 bases and 7 bases, in that order; junction bases with no gene match: 9. CDR1 and CDR2 (germline): SGHTA, FQGNSA. The CDR3 is 14 amino acids. CDR3 sequence (DNA): TGTGCCAGCAGCTCCCGGGGGGGAGGAAATGAGCAGTACTTC. Translated, it gives CASSSRGGGNEQYF. The full variable domain, completed using reference TRBV7-2 and TRBJ2-7, is GAGVSQSPSNKVTEKGKDVELRCDPISGHTALYWYRQSLGQGLEFLIYFQGNSAPDKSGLPSDRFSAERTGGSVSTLTIQRTQQEDSAVYLCASSSRGGGNEQYFGPGTRLTVT.

There are a few counts of this clonotype. The chain combines TRBV3-1 with TRBJ2-1; TRBD2 matches at 9 bases. CDR1 is LGHDT, CDR2 YNNKEL, per germline (reference sequence). Trimming took 1 base from V and 10 from J; bases not matched to a gene: 5. The CDR3 extends over 14 amino acids. Here the CDR3 reads CASSQGGGAGEQFF. DNA of the CDR3: TGTGCCAGCAGCCAAGGCGGGGGGGCCGGAGAGCAGTTCTTC.

In this sample, this clonotype turned up many times. The chain carries TRBV15 and TRBJ2-5; D gene uncertain. Germline lookup yields CDR1 LNHNV and CDR2 YYDKDF (reference sequence). This CDR3 has 11 amino acids. V was trimmed by 6 bases and J by 3 bases, leaving 5 bases between them. The CDR3, as DNA: TGTGCCACCAGTAGTAAAGAGACCCAGTACTTC. Amino acids: CATSSKETQYF.

This clonotype has a count of ten or more. V is TRBV6-2 or TRBV6-3 and J is TRBJ2-1; no firm D call. The CDR3 runs to 15 residues. Trimming pared 6 bases from V and 8 bases from J, leaving 20 bases between. The germline CDR1 and CDR2 sequences are MNHEY and SVGEGT. CDR3 nucleotide sequence: TGTGCCAGCAGCAATGCCCTGCCGGCCCCCCATGAGCAGTTCTTC. Translated, it gives CASSNALPAPHEQFF.

This clonotype appeared many times. The chain employs TRBV6-6 and TRBJ2-1, with 12 bases fitting TRBD2. V lost 0 bases and J lost 7; bases outside the gene matches: 4. Germline CDR1 is MNHNY and CDR2 is SVGAGI (reference sequence). This CDR3 is 16 amino acids long. The CDR3 region has the DNA TGTGCCAGCAGTTACTCAGCTAGCGGGAGGGGGAATGAGCAGTTCTTC. Translating it yields CASSYSASGRGNEQFF.

The sample holds many counts of this clonotype. The chain has TRBV12-3 or TRBV12-4 and TRBJ1-1; the D gene is possibly TRBD1 (6 bases). Trimming took off 6 bases at V and 7 bases at J, with 21 bases between the two ends. The CDR3 consists of 15 residues. CDR3 sequence: CASSGWARGWGEAFF. CDR3 nucleotide sequence: TGTGCCAGCAGCGGATGGGCCAGGGGTTGGGGTGAAGCTTTCTTT.

This clonotype has a single count. A much larger clone lies one base from this, so it may be a read error. The chain combines TRBV7-9 with TRBJ1-5, with TRBD1 identical over 7 bases. Germline V gene data show CDR1 as SEHNR and CDR2 as FQNEAQ (reference sequence). J gave up 6 bases and V 5 bases, and 4 bases lay outside the gene matches. This CDR3 contains 13 residues. CDR3 nucleotides: TGTGCCAGCAGCAAAACAGGGGTTCAGCCCCAGCATTTT. Protein product: CASSKTGVQPQHF.

This clonotype came up a few times. Germline and junction disagree at one end, which may indicate a read error. The chain links TRBV10-2 to TRBJ2-6, with 7 bases aligning to TRBD1. Germline CDR1 WSHSY, CDR2 SAAADI. This CDR3 spans 17 amino acids. The CDR3 here is CASRSGQTIYGANVRTF. The CDR3 region has the DNA TGCGCCAGCAGGTCGGGACAGACGATATACGGGGCCAACGTCCGGACTTTC.

This clonotype was recorded many times. CDR3 nucleotides: TGTGCCAGCAGCCCGGGAAAGTATGGCTACACCTTC. This translates into CASSPGKYGYTF. The J gene is TRBJ1-2, the V gene TRBV3-1; D call uncertain. V lost 4 bases to trimming and J lost 5 bases, with 8 bases between them. Per germline, CDR1 LGHDT and CDR2 YNNKEL (reference sequence). The CDR3 totals 12 residues.

CDR3 nucleotide sequence: TGTGCCAGCAGTATCGGACAGGGGACGAAGAATGAAAAACTGTTTTTT. Translating it yields CASSIGQGTKNEKLFF. The J gene is TRBJ1-4, the V gene TRBV12-3 or TRBV12-4; TRBD1 matches 9 bases. The CDR3 length is 16 residues. Trimming took 5 bases from V and 5 from J; bases not matched to a gene: 9.

The table lists this clonotype with many counts. The genes are TRBV7-3 and TRBJ2-1; D might be TRBD2 (6 bases). From germline, CDR1 is SGHTA and CDR2 FQGTGA. The V end was cut by 6 bases, the J end by 11 bases, with 20 bases between. This CDR3 contains 14 residues. CDR3 nucleotides: TGTGCCAGCAGTCAGACTGCGGGGCAGAATAAGCAGTTCTTC. Amino acid sequence: CASSQTAGQNKQFF.

Remarks on this clonotype: One end of the junction fails to match germline, which may point to a read error. V usage is TRBV5-1 and J usage is TRBJ1-2, with D uncertain. This CDR3 spans 13 amino acids. Germline V gene lookup returns CDR1 SGHRS and CDR2 YFSETQ. The CDR3 protein is CASSLDTAYGYTF. As DNA, the CDR3 is TGCGCCAGTAGCTTGGATACAGCATATGGCTACACCTTC. Full variable domain (rest looked up from reference TRBV5-1 and TRBJ1-2): KAGVTQTPRYLIKTRGQQVTLSCSPISGHRSVSWYQQTPGQGLQFLFEYFSETQRNKGNFPGRFSGRQFSNSRSEMNVSTLELGDSALYLCASSLDTAYGYTFGSGTRLTVV.

To note about this clonotype: One junction end disagrees with the germline gene, perhaps due to a read error. V usage is TRBV28 and J usage is TRBJ1-6; D remains ambiguous. The CDR3 consists of 13 residues. Per germline, CDR1 MDHEN and CDR2 SYDVKM. The DNA for the CDR3 is TGTGCCGGCAGTCCGGAACAGAATTCACCCCTCCACTTT. Translated: CAGSPEQNSPLHF. Variable domain in full (rest from reference TRBV28 and TRBJ1-6): DVKVTQSSRYLVKRTGEKVFLECVQDMDHENMFWYRQDPGLGLRLIYFSYDVKMKEKGDIPEGYSVSREKKERFSLILESASTNQTSMYLCAGSPEQNSPLHFGNGTRLTVT.

This chain joins TRBV3-1 and TRBJ2-2, with D uncertain. CDR1 is LGHDT and CDR2 is YNNKEL in the germline V gene (reference sequence). The CDR3 sequence is 15 residues long. Trimming stripped 0 bases from V and 1 base from J, with 6 bases between. The CDR3 sequence is CASSQDSWNTGELFF. CDR3 sequence (DNA): TGTGCCAGCAGCCAAGATTCGTGGAACACCGGGGAGCTGTTTTTT.

This clonotype was counted at least ten times. The V call is TRBV4-1, the J call TRBJ2-1; perhaps TRBD1 as D (6 bases). Germline V gene lookup returns CDR1 MGHRA and CDR2 YSYEKL. The CDR3 consists of 15 residues. Trimming took off 2 bases at V and 6 bases at J, with 14 bases between the two ends. CDR3: CASSQIQGPFNEQFF. Here the CDR3 DNA reads TGCGCCAGCAGCCAAATCCAGGGGCCTTTCAATGAGCAGTTCTTC.

Details on this clonotype: A much larger clone differs by one base, so this may be a read error. The chain has TRBV18 and TRBJ2-5; 10 bases map to TRBD1. V was pared by 4 bases and J by 11 bases, with 7 bases of the junction left unmatched. This CDR3 has 13 residues. Germline-derived CDR1 and CDR2 are KGHSH and LQKENI. The CDR3 sequence: CASSRTGGHEQYF. CDR3 nucleotides: TGTGCCAGCTCACGGACAGGGGGACATGAGCAGTACTTC.

Many counts were recorded for this clonotype. This chain uses TRBV20-1 with TRBJ2-1; 8 bases map to TRBD2. The germline CDR1 and CDR2 sequences are DFQATT and SNEGSKA (reference sequence). Trimming removed 5 bases from V and 7 bases from J; junction bases left unmatched: 4. The CDR3 covers 12 residues. CDR3 in DNA: TGCAGTGCTTCAGCGGGGGCTAATGAGCAGTTCTTC. Amino acids: CSASAGANEQFF.

Note on this clonotype: A read error may be the cause here, since a much bigger clone is one base away. The chain joins TRBV21-1 to TRBJ2-1; the table's D call, TRBD1, was not checked against the DNA. TRBV21-1 is a recognized pseudogene. This CDR3 comprises 15 residues. DNA of the CDR3: TGTGCCAGCGATCAGGGACACCCAAATTACAATGGGCAGTTCTTC. This codes for CASDQGHPNYNGQFF.

This clonotype has ten or more counts. V is TRBV5-1 and J is TRBJ2-4, with 7 bases fitting TRBD1. The junction had 6 bases not matched to a gene; V was cut back by 2 bases and J by 1 base. The CDR3 is 16 residues long. The germline gives CDR1 SGHRS, CDR2 YFSETQ. This CDR3 is CASSFGQVGAKNIQYF. CDR3 nucleotide sequence: TGCGCCAGCAGCTTCGGACAGGTCGGGGCCAAAAACATTCAGTACTTC.

The CDR3 region has the DNA TGTGCCAGCAGTTTTGGGGGGCGCTACTATGGCTACACCTTC. Its protein is CASSFGGRYYGYTF. V gene TRBV28 combines with J gene TRBJ1-2; possibly TRBD1 for D (6 bases). Per the germline V gene, CDR1 is MDHEN and CDR2 is SYDVKM. The CDR3 covers 14 residues. The V gene lost 3 bases and the J gene lost 3 bases, with 11 bases spanning the gap.

This clonotype was seen at least ten times. This chain uses TRBV4-1 with TRBJ2-7; D possibly matches TRBD1 or TRBD2 (6 bases each). The CDR3 has 15 amino acids. The V gene lost 0 bases and the J gene lost 2 bases, with 11 bases spanning the gap. CDR1 and CDR2 from the germline V gene are MGHRA and YSYEKL. CDR3 DNA sequence: TGCGCCAGCAGCCAAGATCTTCGGGGGCCCTACGAGCAGTACTTC. Its translation: CASSQDLRGPYEQYF.